This T cell receptor (beta chain) was captured in a study of T-cell reconstitution after alpha-beta-depleted transplantation in children. General observations from the study: Reportedly, only several hundred clones from non-depleted graft cells drove alpha-beta T-cell counts at about two months.

About this clonotype: No antigen is known for it.

Preparation of the TCRbeta library used unique molecular identifiers. One entry per CDR3 protein results from TCRdb running MiXCR on the PCR reads. The sample holds about a million distinct CDR3 sequences, 25% to 30% seen once. This CDR3 comprises 12 residues. Trimming stripped 9 bases from V and 5 bases from J, with 15 bases between. The germline V gene has CDR1 SGHRS and CDR2 YFSETQ. Here the sequenced sample was PBMCs, mostly from graft donor cells, taken 360 days after TCRalphabeta/CD19-depleted stem cell transplant. The V call is TRBV5-1, the J call TRBJ2-7; TRBD1 might be the D (6 bases). This TCR derives from a boy in the first two years of life who had a stem cell transplant for SCID, so the T cells may come from the graft donor. DNA of the CDR3: TGCGCCAAACACAGGGCCTTACACGAGCAGTACTTC. This gives the protein CAKHRALHEQYF.